The 28 T cell receptor beta chains below come from one sample, sequenced in a study of identical twins. TCRdb analysed the 5' RACE reads with MiXCR anew, one entry per CDR3 protein. The profile shows about 900,000 distinct CDR3 sequences, around 12% of them singletons. This sample also appeared in a second study, on yellow fever vaccine responses in identical twins.

Sequencing input: PBMCs. These receptors all stem from a young woman in good health.

This clonotype was recorded many times. The chain combines TRBV3-1 with TRBJ2-5; D is uncertain. The CDR3 extends over 12 amino acids. Germline V gene data show CDR1 as LGHDT and CDR2 as YNNKEL (reference sequence). The V end was cut by 1 base, the J end by 3 bases, with 3 bases between. CDR3 sequence (DNA): TGTGCCAGCAGCCAAGTGAAAGAGACCCAGTACTTC. Protein product: CASSQVKETQYF.

This CDR3 reads CASSLPGRRNQETQYF. The CDR3 DNA reads TGCGCCAGCAGCCTCCCGGGACGACGTAACCAAGAGACCCAGTACTTC. The chain is built from TRBV4-1 and TRBJ2-5, with D perhaps matching TRBD1 or TRBD2 (5 bases each). This CDR3 comprises 16 residues. V was clipped by 4 bases and J by 0 bases, with 15 bases between them. Germline V gene data show CDR1 as MGHRA and CDR2 as YSYEKL.

This clonotype occurred a few times. V usage is TRBV10-3 and J usage is TRBJ2-7; unclear D gene. The CDR3 totals 15 residues. Looked up from germline, CDR1 is ENHRY and CDR2 is SYGVKD. Trimming shortened V by 2 bases and J by 2 bases, and 13 bases separated the two germline ends. The CDR3 DNA reads TGTGCCATCAGTGAGGTCCAAGGCCCACCCTACGAGCAGTACGTC. This translates into CAISEVQGPPYEQYV.

The gene calls are TRBV5-1 and TRBJ2-5; D unclear. The CDR3 loop spans 13 amino acids. Germline V gene sequence: CDR1 SGHRS, CDR2 YFSETQ. V was pared by 0 bases and J by 2 bases, with 5 bases between. The CDR3 sequence is CASSLDIQETQYF. The CDR3 nucleotides read TGCGCCAGCAGCTTGGACATACAAGAGACCCAGTACTTC.

This clonotype was seen at least ten times. The chain couples TRBV5-1 to TRBJ1-1, with D hard to call. CDR3 length: 13 residues. From germline, CDR1 is SGHRS and CDR2 YFSETQ. Trimming left V 5 bases short and J 2 bases short, with 10 bases between. For the CDR3, the DNA is TGCGCCAGCAGAATGGACCAAAACACTGAAGCTTTCTTT. It encodes CASRMDQNTEAFF. Supplemented by reference TRBV5-1 and TRBJ1-1, the full variable domain reads KAGVTQTPRYLIKTRGQQVTLSCSPISGHRSVSWYQQTPGQGLQFLFEYFSETQRNKGNFPGRFSGRQFSNSRSEMNVSTLELGDSALYLCASRMDQNTEAFFGQGTRLTVV.

Ten or more counts support this clonotype. The chain employs TRBV5-1 and TRBJ2-1; D may be TRBD2 (7 bases). Germline lookup yields CDR1 SGHRS and CDR2 YFSETQ. V dropped 0 bases and J dropped 6 bases, with 13 bases sitting between them. This CDR3 comprises 15 residues. The CDR3, as DNA: TGCGCCAGCAGCTTGGGGGCGGGGGCCCTCAATGAGCAGTTCTTC. It encodes CASSLGAGALNEQFF. Full variable domain (outside the CDR3, taken from reference TRBV5-1 and TRBJ2-1): KAGVTQTPRYLIKTRGQQVTLSCSPISGHRSVSWYQQTPGQGLQFLFEYFSETQRNKGNFPGRFSGRQFSNSRSEMNVSTLELGDSALYLCASSLGAGALNEQFFGPGTRLTVL.

Comment on this clonotype: With a much larger clone just one base away, this may be a read error. The CDR3: CASSRGGGSNQPQHF. In nucleotides, the CDR3 is TGTGCCAGCAGCCGAGGAGGGGGAAGCAATCAGCCCCAGCATTTT. The chain is built from TRBV11-1 and TRBJ1-5; D is possibly TRBD1 (6 bases). The ends were cut back, 5 bases at V and 1 base at J, with 12 bases in the middle. This CDR3 spans 15 amino acids. The germline V gene has CDR1 SGHAT and CDR2 FQDESV (reference sequence).

In this sample, this clonotype turned up a few times. The chain couples TRBV7-6 to TRBJ2-1, with a tentative D call TRBD2 (6 bases). Germline V CDR1 and CDR2: SGHVS, FNYEAQ. The CDR3 has 15 amino acids. The germline V and J ends were trimmed by 3 bases and 0 bases, with 9 bases remaining between them. Written as DNA, the CDR3 is TGTGCCAGCAGCTTTCGGGGGACCTCCTACAATGAGCAGTTCTTC. It yields the protein CASSFRGTSYNEQFF.

The V gene is TRBV5-6, the J gene TRBJ2-1; 11 positions match TRBD2. Germline V gene lookup returns CDR1 SGHDT and CDR2 YYEEEE. The CDR3 sequence is 17 residues long. The V and J ends lost 0 bases and 2 bases, in that order; junction bases with no gene match: 4. The CDR3 protein is CASSLDTSGSTYNEQFF. CDR3 sequence (DNA): TGTGCCAGCAGCTTGGACACTAGCGGGAGTACCTACAATGAGCAGTTCTTC.

The J gene is TRBJ1-2, the V gene TRBV2, with D unresolved. Trimming cost V 3 bases and J 5 bases, with 7 bases left between them. This CDR3 region has 12 residues. Germline V gene sequence: CDR1 SNHLY, CDR2 FYNNEI. The CDR3 protein is CASSDTEYGYTF. CDR3 DNA sequence: TGTGCCAGCAGTGATACCGAGTATGGCTACACCTTC.

The chain has TRBV28 and TRBJ2-3, with 10 bases matching TRBD1. CDR3 length equals 13 residues. With 11 bases clipped from V and 3 bases from J, the junction kept 5 bases outside the gene matches. CDR1 is MDHEN and CDR2 is SYDVKM in the germline V gene. The CDR3 is CAADRGQTDTQYF. The CDR3 nucleotides are TGTGCCGCCGACAGGGGGCAAACAGATACGCAGTATTTT. Full variable domain (outside the CDR3, taken from reference TRBV28 and TRBJ2-3): DVKVTQSSRYLVKRTGEKVFLECVQDMDHENMFWYRQDPGLGLRLIYFSYDVKMKEKGDIPEGYSVSREKKERFSLILESASTNQTSMYLCAADRGQTDTQYFGPGTRLTVL.

This clonotype was observed a handful of times. This sequence joins TRBV13 and TRBJ2-1; 8 nucleotides line up with TRBD1. The junction had 7 bases not matched to a gene; V was cut back by 5 bases and J by 4 bases. This CDR3 comprises 15 residues. The germline CDR1 and CDR2 sequences are PRHDT and FYEKMQ (reference sequence). CDR3 DNA: TGTGCCAGCAGCCCGACGGACAGGGATTACAATGAGCAGTTCTTC. It is translated as CASSPTDRDYNEQFF.

This rearrangement joins TRBV7-6 to TRBJ2-3, with 9 bases aligning to TRBD2. The germline V gene encodes CDR1 SGHVS and CDR2 FNYEAQ. This CDR3 is 18 amino acids long. V dropped 1 base and J dropped 0; count of bases not matched to a gene: 8. In DNA, the CDR3 is TGTGCCAGCAGCTTAGTTGGTAGCGGGGGTATAAGCACAGATACGCAGTATTTT. Translated: CASSLVGSGGISTDTQYF.

The genes are TRBV20-1 and TRBJ2-2, with 8 bases lining up with TRBD2. From germline, CDR1 is DFQATT and CDR2 SNEGSKA (reference sequence). This CDR3 contains 15 residues. J gave up 4 bases and V 6 bases, and 10 bases lay outside the gene matches. CDR3: CSASPGGPSTGELFF. As DNA, the CDR3 is TGCAGTGCCAGCCCGGGGGGGCCGAGCACCGGGGAGCTGTTTTTT.

This clonotype turned up a few times. The chain joins TRBV27 to TRBJ2-5, with D perhaps TRBD2 (5 bases). This CDR3 is built from 15 residues. Looked up from germline, CDR1 is MNHEY and CDR2 is SMNVEV (reference sequence). Trimming removed 2 bases from V and 5 bases from J, with 15 bases in between. CDR3 in DNA: TGTGCCAGCAGTTTAGAAGGACTCCTCCTGGAGACCCAGTACTTC. Its protein product is CASSLEGLLLETQYF.

This clonotype has more than one count but fewer than ten. The chain employs TRBV10-3 and TRBJ1-1; 7 bases align to TRBD1. The length of the CDR3 is 12 residues. Germline CDR1 is ENHRY and CDR2 is SYGVKD. The trim removed 3 bases at V and 7 bases at J, leaving 2 bases unmatched. The CDR3 bases are TGTGCCATCAGTGAAGGGGGCCTTGAAGCTTTCTTT. Its translation is CAISEGGLEAFF.

This clonotype was counted between two and nine times. The rearrangement uses TRBV6-6 and TRBJ1-5; D perhaps matches TRBD1 (5 bases). V gave up 7 bases and J gave up 4 bases, with 11 bases separating them. This CDR3 has 13 residues. Germline CDR1 reads MNHNY; CDR2 reads SVGAGI (reference sequence). DNA for the CDR3: TGTGCCAGCACCCTACAGGAGAATCAGCCCCAGCATTTT. It encodes CASTLQENQPQHF.

V is TRBV2 and J is TRBJ1-6, with D maybe TRBD1 (5 bases). Germline-derived CDR1 and CDR2 are SNHLY and FYNNEI. The CDR3 covers 11 residues. Trimming left V 7 bases short and J 12 bases short, with 10 bases between. CDR3 loop: CASNTGEPLHF. CDR3 in DNA: TGTGCCAGCAATACAGGAGAACCCCTCCACTTT. Using reference TRBV2 and TRBJ1-6 for the parts outside the CDR3, the full variable domain is EPEVTQTPSHQVTQMGQEVILRCVPISNHLYFYWYRQILGQKVEFLVSFYNNEISEKSEIFDDQFSVERPDGSNFTLKIRSTKLEDSAMYFCASNTGEPLHFGNGTRLTVT.

The chain employs TRBV10-3 and TRBJ1-6; D not resolved. Germline V gives CDR1 ENHRY, CDR2 SYGVKD. Trimming removed 3 bases at V and 5 bases at J, with 11 bases between. The CDR3 runs to 15 residues. CDR3: CAISESSPNNSPLHF. CDR3 coding DNA: TGTGCCATCAGTGAAAGCAGCCCCAATAATTCACCCCTCCACTTT.

V and J are TRBV3-1 and TRBJ2-3; D not certain. The germline gives CDR1 LGHDT, CDR2 YNNKEL (reference sequence). This CDR3 comprises 12 residues. V was cut by 5 bases and J by 10 bases, with 13 bases left in between. CDR3 sequence: CASSAMGGAQYF. The CDR3, as DNA: TGTGCCAGCAGCGCGATGGGTGGGGCGCAGTATTTT.

This clonotype has more than one count but fewer than ten. The chain is built from TRBV20-1 and TRBJ2-7, with a possible D match to TRBD1 (6 bases). The length of the CDR3 is 15 residues. Between the trimmed V and J ends, which lost 3 bases and 4 bases, there was a span of 19 bases. From germline, CDR1 is DFQATT and CDR2 SNEGSKA (reference sequence). CDR3 nucleotides: TGCAGTGCTAGGTTATTAGGGGGAACGGTTTACGAGCAGTACTTC. Translated: CSARLLGGTVYEQYF.

V is TRBV2 and J is TRBJ1-4, with a weak D call TRBD1 (5 bases). This CDR3 is built from 15 residues. V lost 10 bases and J lost 5, with 20 bases in between. CDR1 and CDR2 from the germline V gene are SNHLY and FYNNEI. CDR3 in amino acids: CATNPAGRQNEKLFF. The CDR3, as DNA: TGTGCCACCAATCCAGCAGGGAGACAGAATGAAAAACTGTTTTTT.

This clonotype was counted many times. CDR3 in amino acids: CASSLAPGSEQYF. Written as DNA, the CDR3 is TGCGCCAGCAGCTTGGCCCCAGGGAGCGAGCAGTACTTC. The genes are TRBV5-1 and TRBJ2-7, with D perhaps being TRBD1 or TRBD2 (5 bases each). The V end was cut by 0 bases, the J end by 6 bases, with 10 bases between. The CDR3 length is 13 residues. Germline V gene data show CDR1 as SGHRS and CDR2 as YFSETQ.

The chain has TRBV5-1 and TRBJ2-1, with 13 bases aligning to TRBD2. V shed 4 bases, J shed 8 bases, and the junction held 6 bases outside the gene matches. This CDR3 is built from 15 residues. Per germline, CDR1 SGHRS and CDR2 YFSETQ. The CDR3 loop is CASSIGLAGVDEQFF. The CDR3 DNA follows: TGCGCCAGCAGCATAGGACTAGCGGGGGTAGATGAGCAGTTCTTC.

This clonotype was found a few times. The chain combines TRBV10-3 with TRBJ2-2; a possible D gene is TRBD2 (7 bases). The germline V gene has CDR1 ENHRY and CDR2 SYGVKD. V was clipped by 10 bases and J by 4 bases, with 25 bases between them. CDR3 length equals 17 residues. The CDR3 DNA is TGTGCCACCTTCTTCGGAGGGGGGGCTCGGAGCACCGGGGAGCTGTTTTTT. Translating it yields CATFFGGGARSTGELFF.

This chain uses TRBV20-1 with TRBJ2-3; D is uncertain. Germline V CDR1 and CDR2: DFQATT, SNEGSKA (reference sequence). The CDR3 totals 15 residues. V was cut by 6 bases and J by 3 bases, with 19 bases left in between. The DNA of the CDR3 is TGCAGTGCGACCGTCACGGGCGAAATAACAGATACGCAGTATTTT. Translation: CSATVTGEITDTQYF.

This chain joins TRBV6-2 or TRBV6-3 and TRBJ2-7; D possibly corresponds to TRBD2 (5 bases). V shed 6 bases and J shed 3 bases, with 18 bases lying between them. Germline lookup yields CDR1 MNHEY and CDR2 SVGEGT. The CDR3 is 15 amino acids. The CDR3 coding sequence is TGTGCCAGCAGGGAGGCTAGGTTTCCTTACTACGAGCAGTACTTC. Residues: CASREARFPYYEQYF.

This clonotype was recorded a few times. The CDR3 DNA sequence: TGCGCCAGCAGCTCCACCCGGGACAGGGGATGGCAAGAGACCCAGTACTTC. It is translated as CASSSTRDRGWQETQYF. The chain is built from TRBV5-1 and TRBJ2-5, with 10 bases that match TRBD1. After removal of 3 bases from V and 2 bases from J, the junction contained 10 bases not matched to a gene. The germline gives CDR1 SGHRS, CDR2 YFSETQ. The CDR3 extends over 17 amino acids.